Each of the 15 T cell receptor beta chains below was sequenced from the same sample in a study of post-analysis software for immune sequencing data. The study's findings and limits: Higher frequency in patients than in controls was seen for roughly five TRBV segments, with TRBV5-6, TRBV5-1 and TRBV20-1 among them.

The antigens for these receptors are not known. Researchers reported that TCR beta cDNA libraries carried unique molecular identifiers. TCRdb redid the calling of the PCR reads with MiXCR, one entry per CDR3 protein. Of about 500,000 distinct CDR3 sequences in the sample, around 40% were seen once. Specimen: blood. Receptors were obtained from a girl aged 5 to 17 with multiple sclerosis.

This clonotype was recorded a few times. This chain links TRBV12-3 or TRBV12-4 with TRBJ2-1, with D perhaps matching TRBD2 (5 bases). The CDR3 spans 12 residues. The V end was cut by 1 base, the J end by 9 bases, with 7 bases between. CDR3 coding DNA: TGTGCCAGCAGTTTAGGGAGGACTGAGCAGTTCTTC. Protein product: CASSLGRTEQFF.

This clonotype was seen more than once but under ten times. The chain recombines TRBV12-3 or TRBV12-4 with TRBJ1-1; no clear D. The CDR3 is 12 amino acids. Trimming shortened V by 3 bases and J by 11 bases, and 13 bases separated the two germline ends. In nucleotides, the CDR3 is TGTGCCAGCAGTTTGAGGCAGCCAAACGCTTTCTTT. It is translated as CASSLRQPNAFF.

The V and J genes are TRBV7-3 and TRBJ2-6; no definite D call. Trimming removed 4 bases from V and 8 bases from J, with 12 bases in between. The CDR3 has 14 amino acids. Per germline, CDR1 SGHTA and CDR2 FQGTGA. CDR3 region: CASSSPLVSNVLTF. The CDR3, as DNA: TGTGCCAGCAGCTCCCCCCTGGTTTCCAACGTCCTGACTTTC. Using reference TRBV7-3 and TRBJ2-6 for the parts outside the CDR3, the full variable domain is GAGVSQTPSNKVTEKGKYVELRCDPISGHTALYWYRQSLGQGPEFLIYFQGTGAADDSGLPNDRFFAVRPEGSVSTLKIQRTERGDSAVYLCASSSPLVSNVLTFGAGSRLTVL.

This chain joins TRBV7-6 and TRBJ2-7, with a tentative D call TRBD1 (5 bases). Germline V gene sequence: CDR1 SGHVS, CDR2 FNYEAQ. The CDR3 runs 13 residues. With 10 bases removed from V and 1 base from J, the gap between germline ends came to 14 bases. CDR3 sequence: CATSRAESYEQYF. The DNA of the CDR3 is TGTGCCACCTCCAGGGCGGAGTCCTACGAGCAGTACTTC.

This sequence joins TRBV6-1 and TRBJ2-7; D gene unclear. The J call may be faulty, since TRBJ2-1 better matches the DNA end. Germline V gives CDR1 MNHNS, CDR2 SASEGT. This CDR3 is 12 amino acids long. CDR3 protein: CASTSWGGEQFF. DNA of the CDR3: TGTGCCAGCACGTCGTGGGGTGGTGAGCAGTTCTTC.

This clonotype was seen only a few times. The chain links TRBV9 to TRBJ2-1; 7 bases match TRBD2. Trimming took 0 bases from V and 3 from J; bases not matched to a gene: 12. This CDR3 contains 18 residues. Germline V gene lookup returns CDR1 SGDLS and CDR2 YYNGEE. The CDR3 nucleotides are TGTGCCAGCAGCGTAGACCCCCTTGCGGGAGAGATCTACAATGAGCAGTTCTTC. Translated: CASSVDPLAGEIYNEQFF.

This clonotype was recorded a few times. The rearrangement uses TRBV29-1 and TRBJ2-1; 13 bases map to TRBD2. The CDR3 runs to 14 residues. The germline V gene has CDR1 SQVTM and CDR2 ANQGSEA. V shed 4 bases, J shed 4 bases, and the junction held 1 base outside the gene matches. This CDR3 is CSVGGLAGYNEQFF. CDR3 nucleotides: TGCAGCGTTGGGGGACTAGCGGGATACAATGAGCAGTTCTTC.

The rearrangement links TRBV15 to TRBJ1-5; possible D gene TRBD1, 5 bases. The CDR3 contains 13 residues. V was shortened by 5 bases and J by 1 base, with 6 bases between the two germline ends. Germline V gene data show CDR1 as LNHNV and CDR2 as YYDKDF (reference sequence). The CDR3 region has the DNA TGTGCCACCAGCGAGGGGAGCAATCAGCCCCAGCATTTT. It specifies CATSEGSNQPQHF. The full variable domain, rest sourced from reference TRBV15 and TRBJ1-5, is DAMVIQNPRYQVTQFGKPVTLSCSQTLNHNVMYWYQQKSSQAPKLLFHYYDKDFNNEADTPDNFQSRRPNTSFCFLDIRSPGLGDTAMYLCATSEGSNQPQHFGDGTRLSIL.

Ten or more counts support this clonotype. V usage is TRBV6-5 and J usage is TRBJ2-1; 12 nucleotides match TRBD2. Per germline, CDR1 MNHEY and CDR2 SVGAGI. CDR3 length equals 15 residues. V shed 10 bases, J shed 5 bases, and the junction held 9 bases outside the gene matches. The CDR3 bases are TGTGCCACCCAGTTAGGACTAGCGGGACACAATGAGCAGTTCTTC. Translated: CATQLGLAGHNEQFF.

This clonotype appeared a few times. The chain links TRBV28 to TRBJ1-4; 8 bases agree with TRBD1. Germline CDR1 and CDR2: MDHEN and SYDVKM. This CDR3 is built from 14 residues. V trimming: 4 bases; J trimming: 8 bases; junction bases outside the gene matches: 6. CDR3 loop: CASSSRTGTEKLFF. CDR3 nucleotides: TGTGCCAGCAGTTCAAGGACAGGGACCGAAAAACTGTTTTTT.

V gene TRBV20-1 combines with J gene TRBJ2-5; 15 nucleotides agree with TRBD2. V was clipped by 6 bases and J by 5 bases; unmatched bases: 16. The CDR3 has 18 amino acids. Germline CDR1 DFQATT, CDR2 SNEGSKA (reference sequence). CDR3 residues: CSALRTGLAGGWGETQYF. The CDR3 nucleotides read TGCAGTGCCCTCAGGACGGGACTAGCGGGAGGTTGGGGTGAGACCCAGTACTTC.

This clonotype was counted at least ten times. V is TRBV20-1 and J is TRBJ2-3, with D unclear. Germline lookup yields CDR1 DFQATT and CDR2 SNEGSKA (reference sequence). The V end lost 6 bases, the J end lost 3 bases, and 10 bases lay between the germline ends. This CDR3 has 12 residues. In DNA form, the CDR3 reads TGCAGTGCCTCCTCCCCTACAGATACGCAGTATTTT. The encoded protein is CSASSPTDTQYF.

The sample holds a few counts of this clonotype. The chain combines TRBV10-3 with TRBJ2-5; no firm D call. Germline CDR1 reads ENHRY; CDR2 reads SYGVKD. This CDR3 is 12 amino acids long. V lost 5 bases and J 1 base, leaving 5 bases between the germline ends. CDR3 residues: CAISSSQETQYF. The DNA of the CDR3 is TGTGCCATCAGTTCTAGCCAAGAGACCCAGTACTTC.

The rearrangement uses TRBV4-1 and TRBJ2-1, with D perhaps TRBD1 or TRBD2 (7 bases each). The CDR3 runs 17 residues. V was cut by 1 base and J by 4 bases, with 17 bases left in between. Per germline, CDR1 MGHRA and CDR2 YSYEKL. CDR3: CASSQVLGTAGYNEQFF. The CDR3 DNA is TGCGCCAGCAGCCAAGTTTTGGGGACAGCGGGATACAATGAGCAGTTCTTC.

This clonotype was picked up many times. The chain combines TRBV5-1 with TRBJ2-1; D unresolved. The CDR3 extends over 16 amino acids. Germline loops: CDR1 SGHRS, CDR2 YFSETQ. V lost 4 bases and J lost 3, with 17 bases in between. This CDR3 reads CASSISLSGSYNEQFF. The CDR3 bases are TGCGCCAGCAGCATATCTTTATCCGGCAGCTACAATGAGCAGTTCTTC. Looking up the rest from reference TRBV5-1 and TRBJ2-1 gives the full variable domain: KAGVTQTPRYLIKTRGQQVTLSCSPISGHRSVSWYQQTPGQGLQFLFEYFSETQRNKGNFPGRFSGRQFSNSRSEMNVSTLELGDSALYLCASSISLSGSYNEQFFGPGTRLTVL.